Below, 29 T cell receptor beta chains from the same sample are listed, as sequenced in a study of identical twins (dated by TCRdb to the mid-2010s). Library prep was done by 5' RACE. Sequencing instrument: Illumina HiSeq 2000. TCRdb took the public reads, trimmed them with fastp at Q25, ran MiXCR for clone calling and kept in-frame beta chains. Rows matching on CDR3 protein sequence are summarized as one entry with the most common DNA and genes. The sample contains about 890,000 distinct CDR3 sequences, 9% to 15% of them found a single time. About 1.5% of the sample is held by the ten biggest clonotypes. The sample was also linked to a second study, of yellow fever vaccine responses in identical twins.

Source material: PBMCs. Receptor source: a woman under 30 in good health.

This clonotype was seen more than once but under ten times. V gene TRBV7-9 combines with J gene TRBJ2-5; D might be TRBD2 (5 bases). The CDR3 extends over 14 amino acids. V was cut by 5 bases and J by 0 bases, with 10 bases left in between. Germline V lookup: CDR1 SEHNR, CDR2 FQNEAQ (reference sequence). The CDR3 reads CASSPLSDQETQYF. The CDR3 DNA reads as TGTGCCAGCAGCCCCCTTAGCGACCAAGAGACCCAGTACTTC.

The V gene is TRBV25-1, the J gene TRBJ1-1; TRBD1 is a possible D gene (6 bases). CDR1 and CDR2 from the germline V gene are MGHDK and SYGVNS. With 10 bases removed from V and 2 bases from J, the gap between germline ends came to 17 bases. The CDR3 runs to 14 residues. CDR3 region: CATQFGGPNTEAFF. In DNA, the CDR3 is TGTGCCACCCAGTTTGGGGGGCCTAACACTGAAGCTTTCTTT.

This clonotype was detected ten times or more. The gene calls are TRBV11-2 and TRBJ1-2; D may be TRBD1 (6 bases). This CDR3 spans 14 amino acids. V was pared by 5 bases and J by 2 bases, with 12 bases between. Germline lookup yields CDR1 SGHAT and CDR2 FQNNGV. The CDR3 loop reads CASSHSTGNYGYTF. Here the CDR3 DNA reads TGTGCCAGCAGCCATTCGACAGGAAACTATGGCTACACCTTC.

This clonotype was seen many times. The chain employs TRBV5-1 and TRBJ2-2, with 7 positions matching TRBD1. Germline V gene data show CDR1 as SGHRS and CDR2 as YFSETQ. CDR3 length: 16 amino acids. V lost 0 bases, J lost 0 bases, and 2 bases stayed unmatched. CDR3 sequence (DNA): TGCGCCAGCAGCTTGGTAGGACAGGCGAACACCGGGGAGCTGTTTTTT. It yields the protein CASSLVGQANTGELFF.

V gene TRBV4-1 combines with J gene TRBJ1-5; D possibly corresponds to TRBD1 (5 bases). V dropped 3 bases and J dropped 0 bases, with 12 bases sitting between them. The CDR3 totals 16 residues. Germline V gene data show CDR1 as MGHRA and CDR2 as YSYEKL. CDR3: CASSQETGNSNQPQHF. In nucleotides, the CDR3 is TGCGCCAGCAGCCAGGAAACAGGAAATAGCAATCAGCCCCAGCATTTT.

This chain joins TRBV2 and TRBJ2-1; D gene uncertain. There are 16 residues in the CDR3. The germline V gene has CDR1 SNHLY and CDR2 FYNNEI. V was pared by 6 bases and J by 3 bases, with 18 bases between. DNA for the CDR3: TGTGCCAGCAGAAGACCGGGCCATCGGCTCTACAATGAGCAGTTCTTC. Its translation: CASRRPGHRLYNEQFF. Based on the CDR3 plus reference TRBV2 and TRBJ2-1, the full variable domain is EPEVTQTPSHQVTQMGQEVILRCVPISNHLYFYWYRQILGQKVEFLVSFYNNEISEKSEIFDDQFSVERPDGSNFTLKIRSTKLEDSAMYFCASRRPGHRLYNEQFFGPGTRLTVL.

This clonotype was observed a handful of times. The chain joins TRBV2 to TRBJ2-1; D uncertain. This CDR3 is 13 amino acids long. Germline V gene data show CDR1 as SNHLY and CDR2 as FYNNEI. V dropped 7 bases and J dropped 5 bases, with 12 bases sitting between them. The CDR3 DNA reads as TGTGCCAGCATAGGCGGCCTCCACAATGAGCAGTTCTTC. Translation gives CASIGGLHNEQFF.

V and J are TRBV29-1 and TRBJ1-5; TRBD1 matches 9 bases. J lost 2 bases, V lost 4 bases, and 3 bases had no gene match. Germline assignment: CDR1 SQVTM and CDR2 ANQGSEA. The CDR3 consists of 14 residues. CDR3 in DNA: TGCAGCGTTGGGACAGGGGTTGGCAATCAGCCCCAGCATTTT. Its protein product is CSVGTGVGNQPQHF.

The chain links TRBV4-1 to TRBJ1-1; TRBD1 is a possible D gene (5 bases). Trimming removed 0 bases at V and 3 bases at J, with 8 bases between. Germline loops: CDR1 MGHRA, CDR2 YSYEKL. The CDR3 sequence is 14 residues long. The CDR3 DNA is TGCGCCAGCAGCCAAGACCGCAGGGACACTGAAGCTTTCTTT. It encodes CASSQDRRDTEAFF.

This clonotype was recorded a few times. The chain is built from TRBV20-1 and TRBJ1-5; possible D gene TRBD1, 6 bases. V lost 0 bases and J lost 6, with 9 bases in between. The CDR3 runs to 13 residues. Germline values: CDR1 DFQATT, CDR2 SNEGSKA (reference sequence). CDR3 region: CSARDAGAQPQHF. As DNA, the CDR3 is TGCAGTGCTAGAGACGCGGGGGCTCAGCCCCAGCATTTT.

This clonotype was picked up many times. The J gene is TRBJ1-6, the V gene TRBV27; D remains ambiguous. CDR3 length: 12 amino acids. Germline V gene data show CDR1 as MNHEY and CDR2 as SMNVEV (reference sequence). Trimming took 1 base from V and 9 from J, leaving 4 bases between them. The CDR3 DNA reads TGTGCCAGCAGTTTATTAGGTTCACCCCTCCACTTT. Its translation is CASSLLGSPLHF.

A note on this clonotype: This clone may be a read error of a much larger clone one base away. The rearrangement uses TRBV29-1 and TRBJ2-1; D is unresolved. The V and J ends lost 4 bases and 10 bases respectively, with 11 bases between them. Germline V lookup: CDR1 SQVTM, CDR2 ANQGSEA. The CDR3 has 11 amino acids. The CDR3 reads CSVAGFQEQFF. In DNA, the CDR3 is TGCAGCGTTGCTGGGTTTCAAGAGCAGTTCTTC.

The V gene is TRBV10-3, the J gene TRBJ2-2, with TRBD2 identical over 7 bases. Germline assignment: CDR1 ENHRY and CDR2 SYGVKD. The CDR3 consists of 15 residues. V lost 4 bases and J lost 4; bases outside the gene matches: 6. The chain's CDR3 is CAISGTSDGTGELFF. The CDR3 nucleotides read TGTGCCATCAGTGGTACTAGCGATGGCACCGGGGAGCTGTTTTTT.

The DNA of the CDR3 is TGTGCCAGCAGCCGTCCCGAAGTCTACAATGAGCAGTTCTTC. This sequence encodes CASSRPEVYNEQFF. V and J are TRBV13 and TRBJ2-1; D is unresolved. CDR1 is PRHDT, CDR2 FYEKMQ, per germline (reference sequence). The CDR3 runs to 14 residues. V dropped 5 bases and J dropped 3 bases, with 11 bases sitting between them. Full variable domain (remainder filled in from reference TRBV13 and TRBJ2-1): AAGVIQSPRHLIKEKRETATLKCYPIPRHDTVYWYQQGPGQDPQFLISFYEKMQSDKGSIPDRFSAQQFSDYHSELNMSSLELGDSALYFCASSRPEVYNEQFFGPGTRLTVL.

This clonotype was counted a few times. The rearrangement uses TRBV14 and TRBJ2-1, with TRBD1 as a possible D gene (6 bases). Per the germline V gene, CDR1 is SGHDN and CDR2 is FVKESK. V was trimmed by 3 bases and J by 0 bases, leaving 12 bases between them. This CDR3 contains 16 residues. For the CDR3, the DNA is TGTGCCAGCAGCCAGCGACAGGCGAGCTCCTACAATGAGCAGTTCTTC. Its translation is CASSQRQASSYNEQFF. The whole variable domain, remainder taken from reference TRBV14 and TRBJ2-1, is EAGVTQFPSHSVIEKGQTVTLRCDPISGHDNLYWYRRVMGKEIKFLLHFVKESKQDESGMPNNRFLAERTGGTYSTLKVQPAELEDSGVYFCASSQRQASSYNEQFFGPGTRLTVL.

This chain uses TRBV3-1 with TRBJ2-2; possibly TRBD2 for D (5 bases). The CDR3 has 16 residues. Per the germline V gene, CDR1 is LGHDT and CDR2 is YNNKEL (reference sequence). V was cut by 5 bases and J by 1 base, with 14 bases left in between. CDR3: CASSERPSGNTGELFF. The CDR3 DNA is TGTGCCAGCAGCGAAAGGCCAAGCGGGAACACCGGGGAGCTGTTTTTT. Full variable domain (remainder filled in from reference TRBV3-1 and TRBJ2-2): DTAVSQTPKYLVTQMGNDKSIKCEQNLGHDTMYWYKQDSKKFLKIMFSYNNKELIINETVPNRFSPKSPDKAHLNLHINSLELGDSAVYFCASSERPSGNTGELFFGEGSRLTVL.

The chain links TRBV29-1 to TRBJ2-7, with a tentative D call TRBD1 (5 bases). Germline V gene data show CDR1 as SQVTM and CDR2 as ANQGSEA. CDR3 length equals 12 residues. V was pared by 4 bases and J by 6 bases, with 13 bases between. CDR3 nucleotides: TGCAGCGTTGTTCAGCCAGGGATCGAGCAGTACTTC. Protein: CSVVQPGIEQYF.

This clonotype has just a few counts. This chain joins TRBV9 and TRBJ2-7, with 11 bases lining up with TRBD2. Germline CDR1 and CDR2: SGDLS and YYNGEE. Trimming cost V 4 bases and J 7 bases; bases outside gene matches: 10. This CDR3 has 15 amino acids. The CDR3 coding sequence is TGTGCCAGCAGCACCCAGACTAGCGGGATAGGGGAGCAGTACTTC. This encodes CASSTQTSGIGEQYF.

The sample holds a few counts of this clonotype. This sequence joins TRBV11-2 and TRBJ1-5; 9 nucleotides line up with TRBD1. The V segment lost 4 bases and the J segment 4 bases; nucleotides outside the gene matches: 5. CDR1 and CDR2 from the germline V gene are SGHAT and FQNNGV. The CDR3 length is 15 residues. The CDR3 spells CASSSQGAVNQPQHF. The CDR3 DNA reads as TGTGCCAGCAGCTCACAGGGGGCGGTTAATCAGCCCCAGCATTTT.

This clonotype was detected a few times. J is TRBJ1-4 and V is TRBV27; 7 nucleotides line up with TRBD1. This CDR3 is 16 amino acids long. Germline values: CDR1 MNHEY, CDR2 SMNVEV (reference sequence). J lost 0 bases, V lost 6 bases, and 7 bases had no gene match. The CDR3 bases are TGTGCCAGCAGACTAAACAGGGGAGCAACTAATGAAAAACTGTTTTTT. It encodes CASRLNRGATNEKLFF.

This clonotype was seen ten or more times. The chain uses TRBV12-3 or TRBV12-4 and TRBJ1-4; no reliable D call. This CDR3 region has 16 residues. The V end lost 5 bases, the J end lost 0 bases, and 13 bases lay between the germline ends. The CDR3 DNA follows: TGTGCCAGCAGTCCCGACACCATACCAACTAATGAAAAACTGTTTTTT. Translating gives CASSPDTIPTNEKLFF.

This clonotype was counted a few times. The chain employs TRBV10-3 and TRBJ2-5, with D possibly matching TRBD2 (6 bases). In germline, CDR1 is ENHRY, CDR2 SYGVKD. The CDR3 contains 13 residues. The V end was cut by 4 bases, the J end by 5 bases, with 11 bases between. DNA of the CDR3: TGTGCCATCAGTGGCGGGGTAGGGGAGACCCAGTACTTC. Its protein product is CAISGGVGETQYF.

The chain couples TRBV9 to TRBJ2-2; a possible D gene is TRBD1 (6 bases). Trimming left V 1 base short and J 4 bases short, with 8 bases between. Germline CDR1 reads SGDLS; CDR2 reads YYNGEE. The CDR3 spans 14 residues. The CDR3 DNA sequence: TGTGCCAGCAGCGTACAGGGGCTCACCGGGGAGCTGTTTTTT. Translation gives CASSVQGLTGELFF.

This clonotype has more than one count but fewer than ten. The J gene is TRBJ2-1, the V gene TRBV12-3 or TRBV12-4; perhaps TRBD2 as D (7 bases). With 7 bases removed from V and 7 bases from J, the gap between germline ends came to 20 bases. The CDR3 spans 15 residues. The CDR3 nucleotides are TGTGCCAGCAACCAGAGGGGGGGGATGTGGAATGAGCAGTTCTTC. Its translation is CASNQRGGMWNEQFF.

This clonotype was observed a few times. The rearrangement joins TRBV6-1 to TRBJ2-5, with 10 bases aligning to TRBD1. The V and J ends lost 11 bases and 4 bases, in that order; junction bases with no gene match: 7. The germline CDR1 and CDR2 sequences are MNHNS and SASEGT. This CDR3 has 13 amino acids. CDR3 sequence (DNA): TGTGCCGGGGGACAGGGGTTAAGAGAGACCCAGTACTTC. Amino acid sequence: CAGGQGLRETQYF.

This clonotype was recorded many times. This chain joins TRBV20-1 and TRBJ2-1; 12 bases fit TRBD2. This CDR3 comprises 14 residues. Germline V gene sequence: CDR1 DFQATT, CDR2 SNEGSKA (reference sequence). The junction had 4 bases not matched to a gene; V was cut back by 3 bases and J by 7 bases. In nucleotides, the CDR3 is TGCAGTGCTAGGCTCACTAGCGGGAGGAATGAGCAGTTCTTC. Translated, it gives CSARLTSGRNEQFF.

This clonotype was observed at least ten times. The gene calls are TRBV4-1 and TRBJ2-1; a weak D match, TRBD2 (6 bases). V lost 0 bases and J lost 0, with 12 bases in between. Germline V gene lookup returns CDR1 MGHRA and CDR2 YSYEKL. The CDR3 extends over 17 amino acids. CDR3 amino acids: CASSQDQRVSSYNEQFF. CDR3 nucleotides: TGCGCCAGCAGCCAAGACCAGCGGGTGAGCTCCTACAATGAGCAGTTCTTC.

CDR3 region: CASSLERGGPNEQFF. The CDR3 coding sequence is TGTGCCAGCAGCTTAGAGCGGGGGGGCCCCAATGAGCAGTTCTTC. The rearrangement uses TRBV11-2 and TRBJ2-1; TRBD2 matches 9 bases. The germline gives CDR1 SGHAT, CDR2 FQNNGV. This CDR3 is built from 15 residues. The trim removed 0 bases at V and 6 bases at J, leaving 3 bases unmatched.

This clonotype was observed many times. J is TRBJ2-3 and V is TRBV10-3; D remains unclear. The CDR3 is 14 amino acids. Trimming left V 0 bases short and J 4 bases short, with 8 bases between. CDR1 and CDR2 from the germline V gene are ENHRY and SYGVKD. CDR3 DNA: TGTGCCATCAGTGAGTCTGACGTCCCAGATACGCAGTATTTT. It encodes CAISESDVPDTQYF.